These 20 T cell receptor beta chains were sequenced from one sample in a study of breast tumors, draining lymph nodes, adjacent tissues. TCRdb recomputed calls from the multiplex PCR reads with MiXCR, one row per CDR3 protein. This table holds about 130,000 distinct CDR3 sequences, around 24% found once. The lymph nodes were axillary draining lymph nodes from breast cancer patients. Sample: axillary lymph node tissue. These receptors all come from a female donor with breast cancer. Some clones in this sample may be carry-over from other donors' samples.

This clonotype showed up many times. This sequence joins TRBV7-8 and TRBJ2-1; TRBD2 might be the D (6 bases). The CDR3 has 15 amino acids. Trimming took 2 bases from V and 2 from J, leaving 10 bases between them. Germline V gene sequence: CDR1 SGHVS, CDR2 FQNEAQ. Here the CDR3 reads CASSLKEGPYNEQFF. CDR3 bases: TGTGCCAGCAGCTTAAAGGAGGGGCCCTACAATGAGCAGTTCTTC.

This clonotype was counted at least ten times. The chain has TRBV24-1 and TRBJ2-3; the match to TRBD2 covers 12 bases. This CDR3 region has 16 residues. Trimming cost V 4 bases and J 2 bases; bases outside gene matches: 3. The germline gives CDR1 KGHDR, CDR2 SFDVKD. In DNA, the CDR3 is TGTGCCACCAGTGACCGGACTAGCGGGACCACAGATACGCAGTATTTT. It yields the protein CATSDRTSGTTDTQYF.

The sample holds many counts of this clonotype. This chain uses TRBV30 with TRBJ1-5, with a tentative D call TRBD1 (5 bases). Germline V gene lookup returns CDR1 GTSNPN and CDR2 SVGIG (reference sequence). The V end lost 2 bases, the J end lost 2 bases, and 16 bases lay between the germline ends. This CDR3 region has 16 residues. The CDR3 is CAWSTGRLEGNQPQHF. In nucleotides, the CDR3 is TGTGCCTGGAGTACGGGACGCTTGGAAGGCAATCAGCCCCAGCATTTT.

This clonotype appeared many times. The J gene is TRBJ1-5, the V gene TRBV20-1; D is perhaps TRBD1 (5 bases). The germline V gene has CDR1 DFQATT and CDR2 SNEGSKA (reference sequence). The CDR3 runs 14 residues. The V gene lost 0 bases and the J gene lost 4 bases, with 10 bases spanning the gap. CDR3 nucleotides: TGCAGTGCTAGAGAAAACAGGAAAAATCAGCCCCAGCATTTT. Its protein product is CSARENRKNQPQHF.

Notes on this clonotype: This may be a read error, as it is one base from a much larger clone. V and J are TRBV19 and TRBJ2-3, with 11 bases lining up with TRBD1. Germline V lookup: CDR1 LNHDA, CDR2 SQIVND (reference sequence). This CDR3 is 14 amino acids long. CDR3 residues: CDSSRGTGGDTQYF. The DNA of the CDR3 is TGTGACAGTAGTAGGGGGACAGGGGGGGATACGCAGTATTTT.

Concerning this clonotype itself: A read error may explain this, as a much larger clone is one base away. The rearrangement joins TRBV6-5 to TRBJ1-4; D not resolved. The CDR3 covers 11 residues. Germline CDR1 and CDR2: MNHEY and SVGAGI. Here the CDR3 DNA reads TGTGCCAGCAGTTACAAGGAAAGACTGTTTTTT. Translating gives CASSYKERLFF.

The genes are TRBV5-4 and TRBJ2-5; tentatively, D is TRBD2 (5 bases). There are 16 residues in the CDR3. Germline-derived CDR1 and CDR2 are SGHNT and YYREEE (reference sequence). V lost 0 bases and J lost 2, with 14 bases in between. CDR3 sequence reads: CASSLASRGSQETQYF. CDR3 nucleotide sequence: TGTGCCAGCAGCTTGGCCAGTCGCGGGTCTCAAGAGACCCAGTACTTC.

This clonotype was observed many times. This chain links TRBV6-5 with TRBJ2-5, with TRBD1 matching 9 bases. Germline CDR1 MNHEY, CDR2 SVGAGI. The V and J ends lost 5 bases and 5 bases, in that order; junction bases with no gene match: 9. CDR3 length: 15 residues. The CDR3 sequence: CASSMGQGLWETQYF. The CDR3 DNA is TGTGCCAGCAGTATGGGACAGGGCCTCTGGGAGACCCAGTACTTC.

This clonotype has ten or more counts. The chain recombines TRBV19 with TRBJ1-5; a possible D gene is TRBD1 (6 bases). V was clipped by 7 bases and J by 6 bases, with 10 bases between them. Per the germline V gene, CDR1 is LNHDA and CDR2 is SQIVND (reference sequence). The CDR3 is made up of 12 amino acids. In DNA, the CDR3 is TGTGCCAGTAATGGACAGTTTCAGCCCCAGCATTTT. Amino acid sequence: CASNGQFQPQHF.

Regarding this clonotype: A much larger clone lies one base from this, so it may be a read error. The V gene is TRBV5-1, the J gene TRBJ2-1; 13 bases agree with TRBD2. Germline V CDR1 and CDR2: SGHRS, YFSETQ. This CDR3 has 18 residues. In DNA form, the CDR3 reads TGCGCCAGCAGCTTAGGCGGGACTAGCGGGACCAGATACAATGAGCAGTTGTTC. Its protein is CASSLGGTSGTRYNEQLF. Supplemented by reference TRBV5-1 and TRBJ2-1, the full variable domain reads KAGVTQTPRYLIKTRGQQVTLSCSPISGHRSVSWYQQTPGQGLQFLFEYFSETQRNKGNFPGRFSGRQFSNSRSEMNVSTLELGDSALYLCASSLGGTSGTRYNEQLFGPGTRLTVL.

This clonotype was detected many times. This chain joins TRBV15 and TRBJ2-3; 9 nucleotides match TRBD1. With V trimmed by 2 bases and J by 4 bases, 4 bases remained unmatched. The CDR3 runs to 15 residues. Germline lookup yields CDR1 LNHNV and CDR2 YYDKDF (reference sequence). The CDR3 nucleotides are TGTGCCACCAGCAGACAAACAGGGGGCCCAGATACGCAGTATTTT. Translated, it gives CATSRQTGGPDTQYF. The entire variable domain, with the rest obtained from reference TRBV15 and TRBJ2-3, is as follows: DAMVIQNPRYQVTQFGKPVTLSCSQTLNHNVMYWYQQKSSQAPKLLFHYYDKDFNNEADTPDNFQSRRPNTSFCFLDIRSPGLGDTAMYLCATSRQTGGPDTQYFGPGTRLTVL.

This clonotype was found a few times. This CDR3 reads CASSRLAGGGREQFF. As DNA, the CDR3 is TGTGCCAGCAGCCGATTAGCGGGAGGGGGCCGTGAGCAGTTCTTC. The chain recombines TRBV6-6 with TRBJ2-1; the match to TRBD2 covers 11 bases. V lost 6 bases and J lost 9; bases outside the gene matches: 10. Germline-derived CDR1 and CDR2 are MNHNY and SVGAGI (reference sequence). The length of the CDR3 is 15 residues.

This clonotype was counted ten times or more. V usage is TRBV6-5 and J usage is TRBJ2-7; 12 bases are shared with TRBD2. J gave up 6 bases and V 0 bases, and 3 bases lay outside the gene matches. CDR1 MNHEY and CDR2 SVGAGI come from the germline V gene. This CDR3 has 15 residues. The CDR3 region has the DNA TGTGCCAGCAGTTACTCACTAGCGGGAGGTGGCGAGCAGTACTTC. Translating it yields CASSYSLAGGGEQYF.

In this sample, this clonotype turned up many times. This chain links TRBV6-1 with TRBJ2-3; TRBD2 matches 12 bases. With V trimmed by 11 bases and J by 1 base, 7 bases remained unmatched. This CDR3 spans 15 amino acids. The germline gives CDR1 MNHNS, CDR2 SASEGT. CDR3 loop: CAARPSGGGTDTQYF. CDR3 coding DNA: TGTGCCGCGAGACCTAGCGGGGGGGGCACAGATACGCAGTATTTT.

This clonotype was seen more than once but under ten times. This sequence joins TRBV6-2 or TRBV6-3 and TRBJ2-6; 14 bases align to TRBD2. This CDR3 region has 18 residues. Germline loops: CDR1 MNHEY, CDR2 SVGEGT. V lost 2 bases to trimming and J lost 2 bases; unmatched junction nucleotides: 2. CDR3 in amino acids: CASSYRGLAGAGANVLTF. The DNA for the CDR3 is TGTGCCAGCAGTTACAGGGGACTAGCGGGAGCTGGGGCCAACGTCCTGACTTTC.

V and J are TRBV19 and TRBJ2-1, with 8 positions matching TRBD2. Germline assignment: CDR1 LNHDA and CDR2 SQIVND (reference sequence). V shed 6 bases and J 9 bases; nucleotides not matched to a gene: 10. This CDR3 spans 14 amino acids. The CDR3 DNA is TGTGCCAGTAGCGTGAGAAGCGGGAGAGGTGAGCAGTTCTTC. The encoded protein is CASSVRSGRGEQFF.

The chain combines TRBV25-1 with TRBJ1-1; D not resolved. Deletions cut 2 bases from V and 0 bases from J, with 19 bases between. Germline assignment: CDR1 MGHDK and CDR2 SYGVNS. The CDR3 has 18 residues. The CDR3 nucleotides are TGTGCCAGCAGTGAACAAAGTTTGCTGGGCAACCTGAACACTGAAGCTTTCTTT. Protein sequence: CASSEQSLLGNLNTEAFF.

This chain uses TRBV28 with TRBJ1-5; D may be TRBD1 (5 bases). This CDR3 spans 15 amino acids. V lost 5 bases, J lost 4 bases, and 15 bases lay in between. The germline CDR1 and CDR2 sequences are MDHEN and SYDVKM. The CDR3 DNA reads as TGTGCCAGCAGTATCTTCCAGGGAAGGAATCAGCCCCAGCATTTT. It specifies CASSIFQGRNQPQHF.

The chain is built from TRBV2 and TRBJ1-5; perhaps TRBD1 as D (6 bases). V dropped 5 bases and J dropped 3 bases, with 29 bases sitting between them. Germline lookup yields CDR1 SNHLY and CDR2 FYNNEI. This CDR3 has 20 residues. The CDR3 spells CASSPINPRKTGGFNQPQHF. CDR3 coding DNA: TGTGCCAGCAGTCCCATAAATCCTAGAAAGACGGGGGGCTTCAATCAGCCCCAGCATTTT. Full variable domain (outside the CDR3, taken from reference TRBV2 and TRBJ1-5): EPEVTQTPSHQVTQMGQEVILRCVPISNHLYFYWYRQILGQKVEFLVSFYNNEISEKSEIFDDQFSVERPDGSNFTLKIRSTKLEDSAMYFCASSPINPRKTGGFNQPQHFGDGTRLSIL.

This clonotype has a count of ten or more. This chain connects TRBV11-2 to TRBJ2-4; D perhaps matches TRBD1 (5 bases). Germline values: CDR1 SGHAT, CDR2 FQNNGV. The CDR3 is made up of 17 amino acids. The V gene lost 7 bases and the J gene lost 0 bases, with 19 bases spanning the gap. DNA of the CDR3: TGTGCCAGCACCTTTAGGGCGGACAACCTAGCCAAAAACATTCAGTACTTC. Translation gives CASTFRADNLAKNIQYF.